This is a list of T cell receptor beta chains from one sample in a study of T-cell memory formation after mild COVID-19. TCRdb itself ran the 5' RACE reads through MiXCR, one entry per CDR3 protein. Of 350,000 to 400,000 distinct CDR3 sequences in the sample, around 14% were seen once. Sequenced input: PBMCs or a T cell subset sorted from them (not recorded which). The receptor set was obtained from a man between 18 and 29 years old who had mild COVID-19 (a few samples of this study predate the infection). Cell type and time point are not known. Both conserved end residues are part of each CDR3. A D gene is named only where the DNA matches it firmly. Clone sizes are given selectively: once, few, many, or a class where the clone is expanded.

CDR3 protein,CDR3 DNA,V gene,clone size,J gene,D gene
CASSPQGHQGEKLFF,TGTGCCAGCTCACCACAGGGCCATCAAGGTGAAAAACTGTTTTTT,TRBV18,few,TRBJ1-4,-
CASSYWRDYNEQFF,TGTGCCAGCAGTTACTGGAGAGATTACAATGAGCAGTTCTTC,TRBV6-5,-,TRBJ2-1,-
CASNPRLAGFGDTQYF,TGCGCCAGCAACCCACGACTAGCGGGGTTTGGAGATACGCAGTATTTT,TRBV5-1,-,TRBJ2-3,TRBD2
CASTGTGSTDTQYF,TGTGCCAGTACCGGGACAGGGAGCACAGATACGCAGTATTTT,TRBV7-9,many,TRBJ2-3,TRBD1
CASTPRSGWTGGYTF,TGTGCCAGCACTCCCCGATCCGGCTGGACAGGCGGGTACACCTTC,TRBV6-4,few,TRBJ1-2,TRBD1
CASRLTANTGELFF,TGTGCCAGCAGGCTGACAGCGAACACCGGGGAGCTGTTTTTT,TRBV14,few,TRBJ2-2,-
CASRDRGLEQYF,TGTGCCAGCCGTGACAGGGGGCTCGAGCAGTACTTC,TRBV6-6,-,TRBJ2-7,TRBD1
CSVDNRGKDYGYTF,TGCAGCGTTGATAACAGGGGGAAGGACTATGGCTACACCTTC,TRBV29-1,-,TRBJ1-2,TRBD1
CASRQPSGGVLGEQFF,TGTGCCAGCAGACAACCTAGCGGGGGGGTCTTAGGAGAGCAGTTCTTC,TRBV2,few,TRBJ2-1,TRBD2
CATSDLPQPSSYNEQFF,TGTGCCACCAGTGATTTACCCCAACCAAGCTCCTACAATGAGCAGTTCTTC,TRBV24-1,-,TRBJ2-1,-
CASSYGWGTEAFF,TGTGCCAGCAGCTACGGATGGGGCACTGAAGCTTTCTTT,TRBV11-3,-,TRBJ1-1,-
CASSLGGTGAYEQYF,TGTGCCAGCAGCTTGGGAGGGACAGGGGCCTACGAGCAGTACTTC,TRBV5-5,-,TRBJ2-7,TRBD1
CASILGGQSNEQFF,TGTGCCAGCATTCTGGGGGGCCAATCCAATGAGCAGTTCTTC,TRBV7-6,-,TRBJ2-1,-
CASSQETGTGDYEQYF,TGTGCCAGCAGCCAAGAAACCGGGACAGGGGACTACGAGCAGTACTTC,TRBV3-1,-,TRBJ2-7,TRBD1
CASSDGRFADEQFF,TGTGCCAGCAGTGACGGGAGATTCGCGGATGAGCAGTTCTTC,TRBV2,few,TRBJ2-1,-
CASSLSGGPNSF,TGTGCCAGCAGCCTGAGCGGGGGGCCCAACTCCTTC,TRBV7-2,-,TRBJ2-1,TRBD2
CSARDWDAGTGELFF,TGCAGTGCTAGAGATTGGGACGCTGGGACCGGGGAGCTGTTTTTT,TRBV20-1,-,TRBJ2-2,-
CATSRGLAGGPQETQYF,TGTGCCACCAGCAGAGGACTAGCGGGGGGACCTCAAGAGACCCAGTACTTC,TRBV15,few,TRBJ2-5,TRBD2
CSVRTSPSSYNEQFF,TGCAGTGTCAGGACTAGCCCGAGCTCCTACAATGAGCAGTTCTTC,TRBV20-1,many,TRBJ2-1,TRBD2
CASSAGTTNYGYTF,TGTGCCAGCAGCGCCGGGACCACTAACTATGGCTACACCTTC,TRBV11-1,few,TRBJ1-2,-
CASSPVPAGANVLTF,TGTGCCAGCTCACCAGTACCAGCTGGGGCCAACGTCCTGACTTTC,TRBV18,few,TRBJ2-6,-
CASGYSTGLTEAFF,TGTGCCAGCGGATACTCGACAGGTCTAACTGAAGCTTTCTTT,TRBV12-3/TRBV12-4,few,TRBJ1-1,-
CASSLHGGRDVTEAFF,TGTGCCAGCAGCCTCCATGGGGGGCGAGATGTCACTGAAGCTTTCTTT,TRBV11-2,many,TRBJ1-1,-
CSAPDSSSYNEQFF,TGCAGTGCTCCTGACAGTAGCTCCTACAATGAGCAGTTCTTC,TRBV20-1,few,TRBJ2-1,-
CASSRTGGHNEQFF,TGTGCCAGCAGCCGGACAGGGGGCCACAATGAGCAGTTCTTC,TRBV5-6,many,TRBJ2-1,TRBD1
CASRTISPGQGMDLSYEQYF,TGTGCCAGCAGAACGATCTCGCCGGGACAGGGAATGGACCTCTCCTACGAGCAGTACTTC,TRBV7-2,many,TRBJ2-7,TRBD1
CASSPDPGGQPQHF,TGCGCCAGCAGCCCGGACCCCGGGGGGCAGCCCCAGCATTTT,TRBV5-1,-,TRBJ1-5,-
CASRAQGSPLHF,TGTGCCAGCAGAGCGCAAGGGTCACCCCTCCACTTT,TRBV7-2,many,TRBJ1-6,-